The next 4 T cell receptor beta chains were all read from a single sample in a study of immune evolution from preneoplasia to lung adenocarcinoma. Here immunoSEQ multiplex PCR was the method, and the copy in TCRdb shows in-frame clones only, minus some. In the table there are under 11,000 clones, 60% to 85% of which are singletons. Sequencing was performed on FFPE minimally invasive lung adenocarcinoma tissue. The receptors come from a person aged 60-79 years with lung adenocarcinoma.

V usage is TRBV10-3 and J usage is TRBJ2-1; 12 nucleotides line up with TRBD2. The V gene's germline CDR1 is ENHRY and CDR2 SYGVKD. J gave up 6 bases and V 4 bases, and 4 bases lay outside the gene matches. The CDR3 consists of 15 residues. In DNA, the CDR3 is TGTGCCATCAGTGGGACTAGCGGGATCGGCAATGAGCAGTTCTTC. The encoded protein is CAISGTSGIGNEQFF.

V gene TRBV2 combines with J gene TRBJ2-7; 8 nucleotides agree with TRBD2. From germline, CDR1 is SNHLY and CDR2 FYNNEI. J was trimmed by 4 bases and V by 4 bases; bases with no gene match: 3. The CDR3 spans 13 residues. Written as DNA, the CDR3 is TGTGCCAGCAGTGTAGCGGGATCTTACGAGCAGTACTTC. This translates into CASSVAGSYEQYF. The whole variable domain, remainder taken from reference TRBV2 and TRBJ2-7, is EPEVTQTPSHQVTQMGQEVILRCVPISNHLYFYWYRQILGQKVEFLVSFYNNEISEKSEIFDDQFSVERPDGSNFTLKIRSTKLEDSAMYFCASSVAGSYEQYFGPGTRLTVT.

The CDR3 region is CSVAGQSPGYTEAFF. The CDR3, as DNA: TGCAGCGTTGCTGGACAATCACCGGGTTACACTGAAGCTTTCTTT. The chain recombines TRBV29-1 with TRBJ1-1; weak D call: TRBD1 (5 bases). V lost 4 bases, J lost 3 bases, and 18 bases lay in between. The V gene's germline CDR1 is SQVTM and CDR2 ANQGSEA. The CDR3 spans 15 residues.

The V call is TRBV11-2, the J call TRBJ1-3; the D is unclear. Germline values: CDR1 SGHAT, CDR2 FQNNGV. The CDR3 is 12 residues long. V shed 5 bases and J shed 4 bases, with 6 bases lying between them. The CDR3 sequence: CASSPLGNTIYF. The CDR3 bases are TGTGCCAGCAGCCCATTGGGAAACACCATATATTTT.